Each of the 2 T cell receptor beta chains below was sequenced from the same sample in a study of blood T cell repertoires in COVID-19. Repertoires were generated with immunoSEQ multiplex PCR, while TCRdb's copy carries only in-frame clones and drops some. The sample carries approximately 310,000 clones, approximately 88% recorded once. The sample comprised PBMCs or T cells enriched from blood (not recorded which). The receptor source for this set is a man between 60 and 75 years old who had recovered from COVID-19.

This rearrangement joins TRBV7-2 to TRBJ2-7; tentatively, D is TRBD1 (6 bases). The germline V gene encodes CDR1 SGHTA and CDR2 FQGNSA. Trimming removed 4 bases from V and 9 bases from J, with 16 bases in between. This CDR3 region has 13 residues. DNA for the CDR3: TGTGCCAGCAGCTCGTACAGGGCATTCGGGCAGTACTTC. Its translation: CASSSYRAFGQYF. Based on the CDR3 plus reference TRBV7-2 and TRBJ2-7, the full variable domain is GAGVSQSPSNKVTEKGKDVELRCDPISGHTALYWYRQSLGQGLEFLIYFQGNSAPDKSGLPSDRFSAERTGGSVSTLTIQRTQQEDSAVYLCASSSYRAFGQYFGPGTRLTVT.

The chain combines TRBV7-9 with TRBJ2-7, with TRBD2 identical over 9 bases. This CDR3 is built from 15 residues. Per germline, CDR1 SEHNR and CDR2 FQNEAQ (reference sequence). Trimming removed 5 bases from V and 5 bases from J; junction bases left unmatched: 10. The CDR3 DNA sequence: TGTGCCAGCAGCAGAGAGCGGGGGGTAGGAGACGAGCAGTACTTC. Amino acids: CASSRERGVGDEQYF.